The source of this T cell receptor (beta chain) is a study of radiation and T cells in renal cell carcinoma. This clone was counted once. Its matching antigen is unknown. This sample's time point: blood 2 weeks post-SBRT. Described treatment: 15 Gy SBRT to primary tumor, nephrectomy 4 weeks later. Sequenced by immunoSEQ multiplex PCR; TCRdb stores in-frame clones only, minus some. The profile shows 65,000 to 80,000 clones, 80% to 90% of them singletons. Trimming cost V 5 bases and J 3 bases, with 4 bases left between them. Germline CDR1 MDHEN, CDR2 SYDVKM. CDR3 size: 11 residues. Study observations and caveats: No pretreatment tumor biopsies were available for baseline clonotypes.

The source was blood, collected from a patient whose treatment included radiotherapy and nephrectomy. The chain carries TRBV28 and TRBJ1-1; D is unresolved. The receptor was isolated from a woman in her forties or fifties with renal cell carcinoma. CDR3 residues: CASSHDTEAFF. CDR3 sequence (DNA): TGTGCCAGCAGTCATGACACTGAAGCTTTCTTT.